This TCR beta chain originates from a study of CD8 T cell repertoires and HIV-1 epitope variants. The wider study: Each of Twenty-five Gag and Nef epitope peptides stimulated a separate culture. 1M T cells were kept uncultured as a baseline. Controls were a CMV, EBV and flu peptide pool, Ebola AY9 negative control, and no-peptide well.

The ends were cut back, 3 bases at V and 10 bases at J, with 11 bases in the middle. Germline values: CDR1 SEHNR, CDR2 FQNEAQ (reference sequence). The CDR3 has 12 residues. As concerns this clone: Its target is unknown.

Repertoires were generated with immunoSEQ multiplex PCR, while TCRdb's copy carries only in-frame clones and drops some. The sample gives roughly 4,800 clones, around 70% of which show up once; more than 35% is in the top ten. Sequenced sample: cultured CD8+ T cells derived from PBMCs. The gene calls are TRBV7-9 and TRBJ2-3, with no clear D. The TCR originated in a male donor with HIV. The CDR3 loop reads CASSLVGMAQYF. The CDR3 coding sequence is TGTGCCAGCAGCTTGGTGGGAATGGCGCAGTATTTT. Full variable domain (missing parts from reference TRBV7-9 and TRBJ2-3): DTGVSQNPRHKITKRGQNVTFRCDPISEHNRLYWYRQTLGQGPEFLTYFQNEAQLEKSRLLSDRFSAERPKGSFSTLEIQRTEQGDSAMYLCASSLVGMAQYFGPGTRLTVL.